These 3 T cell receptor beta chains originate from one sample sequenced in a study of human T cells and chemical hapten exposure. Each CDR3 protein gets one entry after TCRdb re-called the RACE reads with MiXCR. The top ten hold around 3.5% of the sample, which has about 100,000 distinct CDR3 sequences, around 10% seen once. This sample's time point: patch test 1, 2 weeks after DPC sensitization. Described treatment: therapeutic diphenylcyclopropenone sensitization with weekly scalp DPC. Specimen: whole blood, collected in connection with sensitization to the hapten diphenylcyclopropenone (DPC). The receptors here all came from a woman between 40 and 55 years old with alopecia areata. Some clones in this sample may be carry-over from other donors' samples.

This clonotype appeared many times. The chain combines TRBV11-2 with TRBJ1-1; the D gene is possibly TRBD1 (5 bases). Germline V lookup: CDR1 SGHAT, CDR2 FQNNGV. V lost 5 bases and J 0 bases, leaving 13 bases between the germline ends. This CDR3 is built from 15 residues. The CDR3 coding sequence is TGTGCCAGCAGCCGTGTGAAGGGGATGAACACTGAAGCTTTCTTT. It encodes CASSRVKGMNTEAFF.

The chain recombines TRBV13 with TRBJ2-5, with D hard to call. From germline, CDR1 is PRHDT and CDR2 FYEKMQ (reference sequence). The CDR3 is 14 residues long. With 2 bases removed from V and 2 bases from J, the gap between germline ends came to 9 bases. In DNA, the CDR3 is TGTGCCAGCAGCTTATCACGGCTACAAGAGACCCAGTACTTC. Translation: CASSLSRLQETQYF.

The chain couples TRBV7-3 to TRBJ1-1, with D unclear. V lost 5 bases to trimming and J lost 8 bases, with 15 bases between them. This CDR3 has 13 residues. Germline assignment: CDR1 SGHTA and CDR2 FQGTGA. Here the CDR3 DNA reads TGTGCCAGCAGCCCCAGGCGGACGGCGGAAGCTTTCTTT. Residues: CASSPRRTAEAFF.